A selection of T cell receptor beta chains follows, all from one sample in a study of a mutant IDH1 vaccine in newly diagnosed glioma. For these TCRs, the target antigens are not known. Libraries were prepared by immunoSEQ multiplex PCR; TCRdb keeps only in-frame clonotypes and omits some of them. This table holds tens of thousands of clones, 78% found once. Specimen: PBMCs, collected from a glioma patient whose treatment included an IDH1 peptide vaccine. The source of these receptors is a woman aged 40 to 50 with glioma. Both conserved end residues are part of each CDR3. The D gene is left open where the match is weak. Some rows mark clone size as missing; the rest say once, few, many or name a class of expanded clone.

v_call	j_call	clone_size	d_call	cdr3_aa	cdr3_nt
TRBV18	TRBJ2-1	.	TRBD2	CASSPELGGGSYNEQFF	TGTGCCAGCTCGCCAGAGCTGGGGGGGGGTTCCTACAATGAGCAGTTCTTC
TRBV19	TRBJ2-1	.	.	CASSMNNYNEQFF	TGTGCCAGTAGTATGAACAACTACAATGAGCAGTTCTTC
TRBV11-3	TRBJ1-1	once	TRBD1	CASSARGGTEAFF	TGTGCCAGCAGCGCCAGGGGGGGGACTGAAGCTTTCTTT
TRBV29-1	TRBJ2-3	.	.	CSVEGRDDTQYF	TGCAGCGTTGAAGGCAGGGACGATACGCAGTATTTT
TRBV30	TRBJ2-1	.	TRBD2	CAWSETSGVNEQFF	TGTGCCTGGAGTGAAACTAGCGGGGTTAATGAGCAGTTCTTC
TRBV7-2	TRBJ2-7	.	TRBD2	CASRRGTSADEQYF	TGTGCCAGCAGACGAGGGACTAGCGCGGACGAGCAGTACTTC
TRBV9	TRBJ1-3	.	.	CASSVGEEGTGNTIYF	TGTGCCAGCAGCGTAGGTGAGGAGGGGACTGGAAACACCATATATTTT
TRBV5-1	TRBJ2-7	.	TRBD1	CASSQNTGESREQYF	TGCGCCAGCAGCCAGAACACAGGGGAGAGTCGCGAGCAGTACTTC
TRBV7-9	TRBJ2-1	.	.	CASSPERREQFF	TGTGCCAGCAGCCCAGAACGGCGTGAGCAGTTCTTC
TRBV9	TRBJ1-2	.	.	CASGPYGYTF	TGTGCCAGCGGCCCATATGGCTACACCTTC
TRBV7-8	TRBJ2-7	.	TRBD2	CASSYPLAGESYEQYF	TGTGCCAGCAGCTACCCACTAGCGGGGGAATCCTACGAGCAGTACTTC
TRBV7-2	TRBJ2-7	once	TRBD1	CASINPTGKREQYF	TGTGCCAGCATCAACCCGACAGGGAAGAGGGAGCAGTACTTC
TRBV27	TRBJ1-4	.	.	CASSLSGNRGEKLFF	TGTGCCAGCAGTTTATCGGGGAATAGGGGGGAAAAACTGTTTTTT
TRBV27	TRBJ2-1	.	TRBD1	CASSWDRENEQFF	TGTGCCAGCAGTTGGGACAGAGAGAATGAGCAGTTCTTC
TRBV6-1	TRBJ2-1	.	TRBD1	CASTLGQSGYNEQFF	TGTGCCAGCACCCTGGGACAGTCGGGGTACAATGAGCAGTTCTTC
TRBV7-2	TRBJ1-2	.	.	CASSSYYGYTF	TGTGCCAGCAGCTCATATTATGGCTACACCTTC
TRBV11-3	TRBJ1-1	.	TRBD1	CASSQSGQGGTEAFF	TGTGCCAGCAGCCAGAGTGGACAGGGCGGGACTGAAGCTTTCTTT
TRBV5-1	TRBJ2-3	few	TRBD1	CASSRDRVSTDTQYF	TGCGCCAGCAGCAGGGACAGGGTGAGCACAGATACGCAGTATTTT
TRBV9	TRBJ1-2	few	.	CASSPRDREGYTF	TGTGCCAGCAGCCCGCGGGACCGTGAGGGCTACACCTTC
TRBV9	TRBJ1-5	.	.	CASSVGDQKGQPQHF	TGTGCCAGCAGCGTAGGAGACCAAAAGGGGCAGCCCCAGCATTTT
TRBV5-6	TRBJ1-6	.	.	CASSLVSSDSPLHF	TGTGCCAGCAGCTTGGTATCGTCCGATTCACCCCTCCACTTT
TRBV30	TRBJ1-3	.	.	CAWSVIAGNTIYF	TGTGCCTGGAGTGTAATCGCTGGAAACACCATATATTTT
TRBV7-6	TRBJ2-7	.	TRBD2	CASSLTSGGSYEQYF	TGTGCCAGCAGCTTGACTAGCGGGGGCTCCTACGAGCAGTACTTC
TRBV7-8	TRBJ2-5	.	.	CASSLVEIGTQYF	TGTGCCAGCAGCTTAGTGGAGATCGGGACCCAGTACTTC
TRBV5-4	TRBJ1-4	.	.	CASSLRGGEKLFF	TGTGCCAGCAGCTTGAGGGGAGGGGAAAAACTGTTTTTT
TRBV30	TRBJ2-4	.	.	CAWSSPAARFIQYF	TGTGCCTGGAGTTCCCCGGCAGCAAGGTTCATTCAGTACTTC
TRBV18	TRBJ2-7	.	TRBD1	CASSPSYGDSYEQYF	TGTGCCAGCTCACCATCCTACGGGGACAGCTACGAGCAGTACTTC
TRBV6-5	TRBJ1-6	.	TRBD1	CASRKGGQASPLHF	TGTGCCAGCAGGAAAGGGGGACAGGCTTCACCCCTCCACTTT
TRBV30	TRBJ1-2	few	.	CAFRGGGYTF	TGTGCCTTCAGGGGAGGGGGCTACACCTTC
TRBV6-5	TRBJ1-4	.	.	CASSYSRAGAYEKLFF	TGTGCCAGCAGTTACTCCCGGGCAGGGGCGTACGAAAAACTGTTTTTT
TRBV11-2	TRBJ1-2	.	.	CASSLDLAVPLNYGYTF	TGTGCCAGCAGCTTAGATTTGGCAGTCCCACTTAACTATGGCTACACCTTC
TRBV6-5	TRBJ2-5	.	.	CASSPGVGGTQYF	TGTGCCAGCAGTCCCGGGGTAGGCGGGACCCAGTACTTC
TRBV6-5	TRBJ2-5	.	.	CASSAGQWEETQYF	TGTGCCAGCAGTGCCGGACAGTGGGAAGAGACCCAGTACTTC
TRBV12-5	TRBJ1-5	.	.	CASGSSGNQPQHF	TGTGCTAGTGGTTCTTCAGGGAATCAGCCCCAGCATTTT
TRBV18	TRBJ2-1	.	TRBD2	CASSPPFGGGDHNEQFF	TGTGCCAGCTCACCACCTTTCGGCGGGGGGGATCACAATGAGCAGTTCTTC
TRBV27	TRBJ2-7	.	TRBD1	CASSPGPGQGLYEQYF	TGTGCCAGCAGCCCCGGGCCGGGACAGGGCCTCTACGAGCAGTACTTC
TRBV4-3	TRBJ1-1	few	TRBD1	CASSQTGRGTEAFF	TGCGCCAGCAGCCAGACAGGGAGAGGTACTGAAGCTTTCTTT
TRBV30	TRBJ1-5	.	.	CAWSVQSPSQPQHF	TGTGCCTGGAGTGTACAGTCCCCCTCTCAGCCCCAGCATTTT
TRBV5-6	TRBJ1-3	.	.	CASSWTGARDTIYF	TGTGCCAGCAGCTGGACGGGGGCGCGGGACACCATATATTTT
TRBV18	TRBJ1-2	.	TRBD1	CASSPPGTGSYGYTF	TGTGCCAGCTCACCCCCCGGGACAGGGAGCTATGGCTACACCTTC
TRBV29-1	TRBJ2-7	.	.	CSAPGRDEQYF	TGCAGCGCCCCGGGAAGGGACGAGCAGTACTTC
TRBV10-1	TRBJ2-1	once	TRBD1	CASSSYRGRREQFF	TGCGCCAGCAGCTCCTACAGGGGAAGACGTGAGCAGTTCTTC
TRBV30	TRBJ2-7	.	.	CAWSVPPRPPREQYF	TGTGCCTGGAGTGTACCTCCACGGCCTCCTCGCGAGCAGTACTTC
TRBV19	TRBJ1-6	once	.	CASSTTQGNSPLHF	TGTGCCAGTAGTACGACTCAGGGCAATTCACCCCTCCACTTT
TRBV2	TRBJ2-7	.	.	CASTYRGVGTLEYF	TGTGCCAGCACCTACCGCGGAGTGGGGACATTAGAGTACTTC
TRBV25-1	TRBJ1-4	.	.	CASSEYGGRGNEKLFF	TGTGCCAGCAGTGAATATGGGGGGAGGGGAAATGAAAAACTGTTTTTT
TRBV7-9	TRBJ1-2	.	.	CASSPTPERSYTF	TGTGCCAGCAGCCCCACCCCCGAGCGAAGCTACACCTTC
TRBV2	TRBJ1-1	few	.	CATFTRNTEAFF	TGTGCCACCTTTACACGGAACACTGAAGCTTTCTTT
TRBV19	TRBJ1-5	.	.	CASSIGGRVGNQPQHF	TGTGCCAGTAGTATAGGGGGGCGAGTGGGCAATCAGCCCCAGCATTTT
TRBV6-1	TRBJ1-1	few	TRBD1	CASSLDRGNTEAFF	TGTGCCAGCAGTCTGGACAGGGGGAACACTGAAGCTTTCTTT
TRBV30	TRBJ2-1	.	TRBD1	CAWSTRTGYNEQFF	TGTGCCTGGAGTACCCGGACAGGGTACAATGAGCAGTTCTTC
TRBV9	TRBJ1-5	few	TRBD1	CASSQGVSNQPQHF	TGTGCCAGCAGCCAGGGGGTAAGCAATCAGCCCCAGCATTTT
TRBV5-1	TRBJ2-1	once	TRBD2	CASTNAGSSGHYNEQFF	TGCGCCAGCACCAACGCGGGGTCTAGCGGTCATTACAATGAGCAGTTCTTC
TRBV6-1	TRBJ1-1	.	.	CASSLNQVNTEAFF	TGTGCCAGCAGTCTCAATCAGGTGAACACTGAAGCTTTCTTT
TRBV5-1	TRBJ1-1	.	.	CASMAGAEAFF	TGCGCCAGCATGGCAGGCGCTGAAGCTTTCTTT
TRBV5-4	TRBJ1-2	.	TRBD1	CASSPQGAYGYTF	TGTGCCAGCAGCCCACAGGGGGCCTATGGCTACACCTTC
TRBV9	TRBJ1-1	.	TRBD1	CASSARTGGAGEAFF	TGTGCCAGCAGCGCCAGGACAGGGGGCGCCGGTGAAGCTTTCTTT
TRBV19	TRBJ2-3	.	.	CASSTPGPGTQYF	TGTGCCAGTAGTACGCCGGGCCCGGGGACGCAGTATTTT
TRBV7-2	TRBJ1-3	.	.	CASSLVSSGNTIYF	TGTGCCAGCAGCTTAGTTAGCTCTGGAAACACCATATATTTT
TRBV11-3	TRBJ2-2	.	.	CASSPGLVGAGELFF	TGTGCCAGCAGCCCCGGGTTAGTCGGCGCCGGGGAGCTGTTTTTT